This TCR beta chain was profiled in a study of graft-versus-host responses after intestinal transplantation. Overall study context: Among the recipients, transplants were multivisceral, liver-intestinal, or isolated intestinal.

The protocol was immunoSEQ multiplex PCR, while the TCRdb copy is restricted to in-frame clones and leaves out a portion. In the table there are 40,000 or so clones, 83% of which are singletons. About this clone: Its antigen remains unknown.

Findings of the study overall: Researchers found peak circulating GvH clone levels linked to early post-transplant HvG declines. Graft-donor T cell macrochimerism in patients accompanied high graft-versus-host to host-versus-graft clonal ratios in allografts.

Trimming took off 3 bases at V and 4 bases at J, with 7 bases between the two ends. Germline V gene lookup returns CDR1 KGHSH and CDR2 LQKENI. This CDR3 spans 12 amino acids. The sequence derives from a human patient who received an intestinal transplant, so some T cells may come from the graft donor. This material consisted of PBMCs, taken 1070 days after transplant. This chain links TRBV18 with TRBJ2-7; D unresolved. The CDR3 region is CASSPQNYEQYF. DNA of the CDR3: TGTGCCAGCTCACCGCAGAATTACGAGCAGTACTTC.